This TCR beta chain emerged from a study of blood T cell repertoires in COVID-19. In the study overall: Material from acute and convalescent COVID-19 was sourced from the United States, Italy and Spain. T cells, B-cell-depleted T cells, or PBMCs provided the cDNA or gDNA that served as material.

Germline V gene sequence: CDR1 MNHEY, CDR2 SMNVEV (reference sequence). CDR3 size: 15 residues. Trimming cost V 6 bases and J 5 bases, with 17 bases left between them. In the original processing: From reference gene primer amplification, estimates of nucleated cell counts were derived. The assay was immunoSEQ multiplex PCR, and TCRdb's table has in-frame clones only and misses some. The DNA was the basis for D and trimming; V, J and clone size are from that table. The data hold some 75,000 clones, with 75% to 90% observed a single time. This sequence originates from a man aged 55 to 70 with acute or convalescent COVID-19. The J gene is TRBJ1-5, the V gene TRBV27; D might be TRBD1 (5 bases). Sequenced input: peripheral blood. In DNA form, the CDR3 reads TGTGCCAGCAGGAAGAACAGGATAGTCGATCAGCCCCAGCATTTT. Amino acids: CASRKNRIVDQPQHF.